The following is a T cell receptor (beta chain) sequence with its context. This entry is derived from a study of PD-1 blockade in classical Hodgkin lymphoma. The V and J ends lost 5 bases and 2 bases respectively, with 26 bases between them. Germline loops: CDR1 SGHRS, CDR2 YFSETQ. This CDR3 spans 19 amino acids. As to time point: newly diagnosed, previously untreated cHL patient sample. The data were produced by immunoSEQ multiplex PCR, yet TCRdb's version contains in-frame clones alone and is incomplete. This sample yields fewer than 35,000 clones, of which roughly 92% are seen a single time; roughly 2.5% belongs to the top ten.

The sequence came from a human donor with classical Hodgkin lymphoma. This chain links TRBV5-1 with TRBJ2-1; D is possibly TRBD2 (6 bases). The sequenced sample consisted of peripheral blood mononuclear cells (PBMCs). The CDR3, as DNA: TGCGCCAGCAGACCTCAGAATTTCGCGGGACTCCAGACCTACAATGAGCAGTTCTTC. This translates into CASRPQNFAGLQTYNEQFF.